The clone carrying this T cell receptor (beta chain) was detected only a few times. Its antigen remains unidentified. The entry originates in a study of tumor and adjacent non-tumor tissue in lung cancer. Background on the study: Patients comprised about a dozen adenocarcinoma, a couple of squamous cell carcinoma and 1 small cell lung cancer.

This sample's RNA came from whole unsorted tissue. Chemotherapy-naive patients with new lung cancer underwent thoracic surgery in China, August–November 2014. The library came from three nested PCR rounds adapted from ARM-PCR protocols. MiXCR, applied by TCRdb to the multiplex PCR reads, yields one record per CDR3 protein. The sample contains over 110,000 distinct CDR3 sequences, around two thirds of which appear only once. Study observations and caveats: Compared with tumor, normal lung showed significantly lower TCR diversity.

The sequence came from a man between 60 and 75 years old with small cell lung cancer. The specimen was lung tumor tissue.

CDR3 coding DNA: TGTGCCAGCAGCCTAATGAACACTGAAGCTTTCTTT. It encodes CASSLMNTEAFF. J is TRBJ1-1 and V is TRBV7-9, with unresolved D. Germline loops: CDR1 SEHNR, CDR2 FQNEAQ (reference sequence). Trimming left V 5 bases short and J 0 bases short, with 4 bases between. This CDR3 has 12 residues.